This T cell receptor (beta chain) was profiled in a study of graft-versus-host responses after intestinal transplantation. Whole-study context: Multivisceral, liver-intestinal, or isolated intestinal grafts went to recipients.

Sequencing used immunoSEQ multiplex PCR; TCRdb keeps in-frame clones, though not all of them. The table records around 21,000 clones, around 54% of them present only once. The researchers put approximately 200,000 CFSE-labeled responder cells into plates with approximately 200,000 irradiated, violet-dye-labeled stimulator cells. Sorting was performed after the reaction on proliferating CFSE-low CD3+CD4+ and CD3+CD8+ responders. The CDR3 totals 13 residues. Between the trimmed V and J ends, which lost 7 bases and 0 bases, there was a span of 4 bases. Germline CDR1 is MNHEY and CDR2 is SVGAGI. The chain employs TRBV6-5 and TRBJ2-6; the D is unclear. Specimen: alloreactive CD4+ T cells from a mixed lymphocyte reaction culture, collected before intestinal transplant. Regarding subset: CFSE-low proliferating T cells sorted from roughly 6-day pre-transplant mixed lymphocyte reaction (GvH or HvG direction). The sequence came from a human patient who received an intestinal transplant. CDR3 sequence (DNA): TGTGCCAGCAAGAGCTCTGGGGCCAACGTCCTGACTTTC. Translating it yields CASKSSGANVLTF.